This note documents a single T cell receptor (beta chain) sequence. Antigen specificity is unknown. TCRdb's table, derived via immunoSEQ multiplex PCR, lists solely in-frame clones and lacks some. This table holds a few hundred thousand clones, roughly 85% found once. The data belong to a study of Ad26.COV2.S vaccination and SARS-CoV-2 variants. The wider study: The authors gave Ad26.COV2.S intramuscularly, either once or twice 56 days apart. Whole-study findings and limits: Spike-specific TCR breadth was greater in vaccine than placebo recipients. Measures of TCR breadth and depth may have fallen short of total T cell responses. Substantial breadth was reportedly displayed by spike-specific CD8+ and CD4+ T cell responses after vaccination.

Stated treatment: roughly 18 received Ad26.COV2.S at low or high dose, single or two shots; roughly 5 received placebo; per-sample allocation not given. Collection of the samples took place on day 63 after the first injection of vaccine or placebo. The CDR3 is 12 amino acids. With 4 bases clipped from V and 11 bases from J, the junction kept 4 bases outside the gene matches. Germline V gene lookup returns CDR1 SGHDT and CDR2 YYEEEE. The sequenced sample was peripheral blood, obtained in a trial of Ad26.COV2.S vaccine versus placebo. This sequence originates from a person between 18 and 65 years old who received the Ad26.COV2.S COVID-19 vaccine or a placebo. The rearrangement joins TRBV5-6 to TRBJ1-4; 8 nucleotides match TRBD1. The CDR3 DNA follows: TGTGCCAGCAGCCCCGGGACAGGCAAACTGTTTTTT. Translating gives CASSPGTGKLFF.